The clone carrying this T cell receptor (beta chain) appeared many times. Stated time point: healthy volunteer bleed at 6 weeks. Blood, whole and unfractionated, served as the source for total RNA extraction. From the RACE reads, TCRdb called clonotypes with MiXCR, one entry per CDR3 protein. The sample holds 65,000 to 95,000 distinct CDR3 sequences, 8.5% to 10% seen once. Trimming removed 5 bases at V and 0 bases at J, with 6 bases between. The CDR3 extends over 13 amino acids. The germline gives CDR1 SGHNT, CDR2 YYREEE (reference sequence). This sample stems from a study of human T cells and chemical hapten exposure. Study-wide background: It was small differences in pooled library volume that mainly caused per-sample TCR yields to vary.

This sequence was found in a female donor in good health. Some clones in this sample may be carry-over from other donors' samples. The sample taken for sequencing was whole blood. The V and J genes are TRBV5-4 and TRBJ2-1, with D possibly matching TRBD1 (6 bases). CDR3 amino acids: CASRGGSYNEQFF. Here the CDR3 DNA reads TGTGCCAGCAGAGGGGGCTCCTACAATGAGCAGTTCTTC.